This T cell receptor (beta chain) was recorded in a study of blood T cell repertoires in COVID-19. Overall study context: Samples came from the United States, Italy and Spain, spanning acute and convalescent COVID-19.

The CDR3 has 16 residues. Germline V gene sequence: CDR1 LGHNA, CDR2 YNFKEQ. The V end was cut by 3 bases, the J end by 8 bases, with 17 bases between. How the authors handled the data: From reference gene primer amplification, estimates of nucleated cell counts were derived. Clones were read by immunoSEQ multiplex PCR, and TCRdb kept only the in-frame ones, dropping some. V and J calls and clone size are as listed in that table; D and trimming were resolved from the DNA. The sample includes approximately 210,000 clones, around 82% of them seen just once. The specimen sequenced was peripheral blood. The chain uses TRBV4-2 and TRBJ1-6; tentative D call: TRBD1 (5 bases). The TCR was taken from a woman aged 40 to 55 with active or convalescent COVID-19. Here the CDR3 reads CASSQVVRGRDSPLHF. CDR3 DNA sequence: TGTGCCAGCAGCCAGGTCGTCCGGGGGAGGGATTCACCCCTCCACTTT.